The 11 T cell receptor beta chains below all came from one sample that was sequenced in a study of T cells in Graves' hyperthyroidism and ophthalmopathy. Amplification yielded TCR beta CDR3 regions, with RNA transcripts as the source. Researchers ran a first-round RT-PCR on the TCR CDR3 using the HTBI primer set. TCRdb re-called the multiplex PCR reads through MiXCR, storing one row per CDR3 protein. The data hold around 300,000 distinct CDR3 sequences, with approximately 12% observed a single time. The sample taken for sequencing was blood. These receptor sequences come from a woman in her 30s with Graves' hyperthyroidism that later progressed to Graves' ophthalmopathy.

V and J are TRBV29-1 and TRBJ1-1, with 8 bases lining up with TRBD1. Trimming took 7 bases from V and 2 from J; bases not matched to a gene: 9. CDR1 SQVTM and CDR2 ANQGSEA come from the germline V gene. CDR3 length: 14 amino acids. The CDR3 nucleotides read TGCAGCGCATTAGGGACAGGCCAAAACACTGAAGCTTTCTTT. The encoded protein is CSALGTGQNTEAFF.

This clonotype was counted at least ten times. This chain connects TRBV7-9 to TRBJ2-7, with D tentatively TRBD2 (5 bases). With 5 bases removed from V and 2 bases from J, the gap between germline ends came to 19 bases. The CDR3 consists of 16 residues. The germline gives CDR1 SEHNR, CDR2 FQNEAQ (reference sequence). CDR3: CASSPLTASGPYEQYF. The CDR3 DNA reads as TGTGCCAGCAGCCCTCTAACCGCAAGCGGACCCTACGAGCAGTACTTC.

This clonotype appeared a few times. CDR3 DNA: TGTGCCAGCACCCTAGCGGGAGTGGCGAATACGCAGTATTTT. Its protein product is CASTLAGVANTQYF. The genes are TRBV6-1 and TRBJ2-3, with 10 bases that match TRBD2. This CDR3 has 14 amino acids. V lost 7 bases and J lost 7; bases outside the gene matches: 8. From germline, CDR1 is MNHNS and CDR2 SASEGT.

This clonotype has more than one count but fewer than ten. Being one base from a much bigger clone, this may be a read error. V is TRBV7-7 and J is TRBJ2-5; D may be TRBD1 (6 bases). The DNA end is a closer match to TRBJ2-1, so the J assignment may be wrong. CDR3 length: 13 amino acids. Germline CDR1 reads SSHAT; CDR2 reads FNYEAQ (reference sequence). CDR3 sequence reads: CASSRDKLETQFF. The CDR3 DNA follows: TGTGCTAGCAGCCGGGACAAATTGGAGACCCAGTTCTTC.

This clonotype was seen many times. The genes are TRBV6-5 and TRBJ2-5, with a possible D match to TRBD2 (5 bases). V was trimmed by 4 bases and J by 1 base, leaving 13 bases between them. The CDR3 length is 15 residues. Per germline, CDR1 MNHEY and CDR2 SVGAGI. The CDR3: CASSSARVLQETQYF. As DNA, the CDR3 is TGTGCCAGCAGTTCTGCGAGGGTCCTCCAAGAGACCCAGTACTTC.

This clonotype was detected ten times or more. The junction shows a germline mismatch at one end, possibly a read error. V usage is TRBV30 and J usage is TRBJ2-2, with 13 bases matching TRBD2. CDR1 is GTSNPN, CDR2 SVGIG, per germline (reference sequence). CDR3 length: 13 residues. The CDR3: CAGTSGNAGELFF. The CDR3 DNA is TGTGCCGGGACTAGCGGGAACGCCGGGGAGCTGTTTTTT.

This clonotype turned up a few times. With a much larger clone just one base away, this may be a read error. The chain has TRBV30 and TRBJ2-4; 13 bases match TRBD2. This CDR3 spans 19 amino acids. Germline CDR1 is GTSNPN and CDR2 is SVGIG (reference sequence). The CDR3 protein is CAGTIGTSGDILARNIQYF. The CDR3 DNA reads TGTGCCGGTACAATCGGGACTAGCGGGGACATTCTAGCCAGAAACATTCAGTACTTC.

The V gene is TRBV12-3 or TRBV12-4, the J gene TRBJ2-1; D is ambiguous. This CDR3 spans 10 amino acids. The V gene lost 8 bases and the J gene lost 9 bases, with 8 bases spanning the gap. The CDR3 is CASGPGEQFF. The CDR3 nucleotides read TGTGCCAGCGGACCGGGTGAGCAGTTCTTC.

This clonotype was seen many times. CDR3 protein: CASSFEFAYEQYF. The CDR3 nucleotides are TGTGCCAGCAGCTTCGAGTTTGCCTACGAGCAGTACTTC. The gene calls are TRBV7-9 and TRBJ2-7; D is undetermined. Trimming took off 3 bases at V and 2 bases at J, with 8 bases between the two ends. Germline CDR1 SEHNR, CDR2 FQNEAQ (reference sequence). The CDR3 extends over 13 amino acids. Full variable domain (remainder filled in from reference TRBV7-9 and TRBJ2-7): DTGVSQNPRHKITKRGQNVTFRCDPISEHNRLYWYRQTLGQGPEFLTYFQNEAQLEKSRLLSDRFSAERPKGSFSTLEIQRTEQGDSAMYLCASSFEFAYEQYFGPGTRLTVT.

The V gene is TRBV6-1, the J gene TRBJ1-4; TRBD1 matches 9 bases. V gave up 5 bases and J gave up 4 bases; unmatched junction bases: 5. This CDR3 has 15 residues. Germline-derived CDR1 and CDR2 are MNHNS and SASEGT. The DNA of the CDR3 is TGTGCCAGCAGTTCTGACAGGGGGGTTAATGAAAAACTGTTTTTT. It encodes CASSSDRGVNEKLFF.

This clonotype was observed a few times. This chain links TRBV19 with TRBJ2-7; possibly TRBD2 for D (5 bases). The CDR3 contains 14 residues. Trimming pared 3 bases from V and 2 bases from J, leaving 11 bases between. Germline CDR1 is LNHDA and CDR2 is SQIVND (reference sequence). Here the CDR3 DNA reads TGTGCCAGTAGTATGGCTAGCTCCGCCTACGAGCAGTACTTC. Amino acid sequence: CASSMASSAYEQYF. The full variable domain, completed using reference TRBV19 and TRBJ2-7, is DGGITQSPKYLFRKEGQNVTLSCEQNLNHDAMYWYRQDPGQGLRLIYYSQIVNDFQKGDIAEGYSVSREKKESFPLTVTSAQKNPTAFYLCASSMASSAYEQYFGPGTRLTVT.